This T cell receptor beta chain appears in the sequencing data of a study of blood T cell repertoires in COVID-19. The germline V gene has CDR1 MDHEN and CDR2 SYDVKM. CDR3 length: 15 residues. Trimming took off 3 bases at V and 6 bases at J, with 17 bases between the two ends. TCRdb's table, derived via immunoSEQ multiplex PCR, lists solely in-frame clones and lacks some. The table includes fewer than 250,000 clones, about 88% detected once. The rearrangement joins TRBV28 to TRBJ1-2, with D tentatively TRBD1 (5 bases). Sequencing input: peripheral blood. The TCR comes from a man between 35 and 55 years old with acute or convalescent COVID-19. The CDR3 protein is CASSLGGGLRNGYTF. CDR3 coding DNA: TGTGCCAGCAGTTTGGGGGGGGGTCTCCGAAATGGCTACACCTTC.